This paragraph covers one T cell receptor (beta chain) sequence. Antigen unknown. The data were obtained in a study of metastatic and nonmetastatic thyroid tumors. Study information: Peripheral blood and tumor or nodule samples from malignant and benign thyroid patients were compared. Study conclusions and caveats: The reported finding was significantly higher TCR beta diversity in malignant thyroid tumors relative to benign nodules, in blood and tumor.

Ahead of thyroid surgery, no patient had received treatment of any kind. Original methodology: Building a distant-metastasis classifier for papillary thyroid cancer drew on CDR3 differences across clinicopathological groups. Using MiXCR, TCRdb re-called clones from the PCR reads. The authors' filters were not applied to this entry. The sample contains tens of thousands of clones, approximately 25% of which appear only once. Sample: blood. The TCR originated in a female donor with papillary thyroid cancer or a benign thyroid nodule (not recorded which). Some clones in this sample may be carry-over from other donors' samples.

CDR3 nucleotide sequence: TGTGCCAGCTCCCCGGACAGGCACAATACCGGGGAGCTGTTTTTT. It translates to CASSPDRHNTGELFF. The chain combines TRBV18 with TRBJ2-2; 7 nucleotides align to TRBD1. The V segment lost 6 bases and the J segment 5 bases; nucleotides outside the gene matches: 9. Germline V CDR1 and CDR2: KGHSH, LQKENI. The CDR3 has 15 amino acids. Complete variable domain (other parts from reference TRBV18 and TRBJ2-2): NAGVMQNPRHLVRRRGQEARLRCSPMKGHSHVYWYRQLPEEGLKFMVYLQKENIIDESGMPKERFSAEFPKEGPSILRIQQVVRGDSAAYFCASSPDRHNTGELFFGEGSRLTVL.